One and the same sample provided the 14 T cell receptor beta chains below, sequenced in a study of Graves' ophthalmopathy and Graves' hyperthyroidism. Amplification targeted the TCR beta CDR3 regions, with RNA transcripts as the source material. A first-round RT-PCR used HTBI primers, followed by a second-round multiplex PCR. One entry per CDR3 protein, called by TCRdb with MiXCR from the multiplex PCR reads. The sample gives some 1.1 million distinct CDR3 sequences, about 36% of which show up once; approximately 10% is in the top ten. Sequences were obtained from peripheral blood or thyroid tissue (not recorded which). These receptor sequences come from an adult man with Graves' hyperthyroidism.

This clonotype was observed a few times. The chain uses TRBV19 and TRBJ1-5, with D unclear. This CDR3 is built from 16 residues. Trimming stripped 2 bases from V and 0 bases from J, with 11 bases between. In germline, CDR1 is LNHDA, CDR2 SQIVND (reference sequence). The CDR3, as DNA: TGTGCCAGTAGTATAAGTTGGCGGAATAGCAATCAGCCCCAGCATTTT. Residues: CASSISWRNSNQPQHF.

The rearrangement links TRBV10-3 to TRBJ2-7; 9 bases are a match to TRBD1. From germline, CDR1 is ENHRY and CDR2 SYGVKD. Trimming removed 6 bases from V and 6 bases from J; junction bases left unmatched: 15. The CDR3 length is 16 residues. CDR3 nucleotide sequence: TGTGCCATCAGCCTAGCACCGGGACAGGGCTCGGGCGAGCAGTACTTC. This gives the protein CAISLAPGQGSGEQYF.

The chain has TRBV4-2 and TRBJ2-5; 7 bases are a match to TRBD2. CDR1 LGHNA and CDR2 YNFKEQ come from the germline V gene. With 4 bases clipped from V and 5 bases from J, the junction kept 10 bases outside the gene matches. The CDR3 extends over 15 amino acids. CDR3 in DNA: TGTGCCAGCAGCCGTCTGGCGGGAGTGGTGGAGACCCAGTACTTC. It is translated as CASSRLAGVVETQYF.

This clonotype was counted at least ten times. This sequence joins TRBV4-3 and TRBJ1-6, with D unresolved. The V gene lost 0 bases and the J gene lost 4 bases, with 7 bases spanning the gap. CDR1 is LGHNA, CDR2 YSLEER, per germline. This CDR3 comprises 15 residues. CDR3 DNA: TGCGCCAGCAGCCAAGAGGGTTGGTATAATTCACCCCTCCACTTT. It codes for CASSQEGWYNSPLHF.

The table lists this clonotype with many counts. The chain uses TRBV13 and TRBJ2-5; unclear D gene. Trimming stripped 2 bases from V and 2 bases from J, with 6 bases between. Germline V gene sequence: CDR1 PRHDT, CDR2 FYEKMQ (reference sequence). The CDR3 loop spans 13 amino acids. CDR3 region: CASSLSAQETQYF. Written as DNA, the CDR3 is TGTGCCAGCAGCTTATCAGCACAAGAGACCCAGTACTTC.

This clonotype was recorded many times. The chain carries TRBV19 and TRBJ1-1; 8 nucleotides match TRBD1. The CDR3 sequence is 12 residues long. Germline CDR1 reads LNHDA; CDR2 reads SQIVND (reference sequence). With 3 bases clipped from V and 7 bases from J, the junction kept 1 base outside the gene matches. CDR3 sequence: CASSMTGDEAFF. The DNA of the CDR3 is TGTGCCAGTAGTATGACAGGGGATGAAGCTTTCTTT.

This clonotype was observed at least ten times. The rearrangement uses TRBV19 and TRBJ2-6, with no clear D. The CDR3 runs to 15 residues. Germline CDR1 and CDR2: LNHDA and SQIVND (reference sequence). Between the trimmed V and J ends, which lost 5 bases and 0 bases, there was a span of 8 bases. This chain's CDR3 is CASSPDFSGANVLTF. The CDR3 DNA reads TGTGCCAGTAGTCCAGACTTCTCTGGGGCCAACGTCCTGACTTTC.

V and J are TRBV27 and TRBJ2-5; D might be TRBD2 (7 bases). Trimming took off 2 bases at V and 5 bases at J, with 24 bases between the two ends. The CDR3 extends over 18 amino acids. CDR1 MNHEY and CDR2 SMNVEV come from the germline V gene (reference sequence). The CDR3 DNA reads TGTGCCAGCAGTTTAAAACTTATACGGGGGGCGGGGACGGAGACCCAGTACTTC. Residues: CASSLKLIRGAGTETQYF.

In its sample, this clonotype was seen many times. This sequence joins TRBV11-1 and TRBJ2-5; 14 bases fit TRBD2. With V trimmed by 6 bases and J by 5 bases, 8 bases remained unmatched. Germline CDR1 reads SGHAT; CDR2 reads FQDESV (reference sequence). There are 16 residues in the CDR3. CDR3 nucleotides: TGTGCCAGCAGTGAGACTAGCGGGAGGGCCGGTGAGACCCAGTACTTC. Protein: CASSETSGRAGETQYF.

V usage is TRBV7-3 and J usage is TRBJ1-6; D remains unclear. V was pared by 0 bases and J by 7 bases, with 13 bases between. The germline V gene encodes CDR1 SGHTA and CDR2 FQGTGA. The CDR3 extends over 16 amino acids. This chain's CDR3 is CASSLTGSALNSPLHF. Here the CDR3 DNA reads TGTGCCAGCAGCTTAACGGGTTCAGCGTTGAATTCACCCCTCCACTTT. Full variable domain (remainder filled in from reference TRBV7-3 and TRBJ1-6): GAGVSQTPSNKVTEKGKYVELRCDPISGHTALYWYRQSLGQGPEFLIYFQGTGAADDSGLPNDRFFAVRPEGSVSTLKIQRTERGDSAVYLCASSLTGSALNSPLHFGNGTRLTVT.

This rearrangement joins TRBV5-1 to TRBJ2-7; D might be TRBD2 (6 bases). This CDR3 region has 16 residues. V was clipped by 1 base and J by 2 bases, with 16 bases between them. The V gene's germline CDR1 is SGHRS and CDR2 YFSETQ. CDR3: CASSLPDGSGPYEQYF. The CDR3, as DNA: TGCGCCAGCAGCTTGCCTGACGGGAGTGGGCCCTACGAGCAGTACTTC.

The table lists this clonotype with many counts. This chain connects TRBV7-2 to TRBJ1-2; tentatively, D is TRBD1 (5 bases). Trimming took 3 bases from V and 4 from J, leaving 9 bases between them. The CDR3 extends over 13 amino acids. Germline V gene data show CDR1 as SGHTA and CDR2 as FQGNSA. Written as DNA, the CDR3 is TGTGCCAGCAGCTTGGGGGTGATCTATGGCTACACCTTC. Translated, it gives CASSLGVIYGYTF.

The V call is TRBV20-1, the J call TRBJ1-5, with D hard to call. CDR1 is DFQATT, CDR2 SNEGSKA, per germline (reference sequence). The V end was cut by 3 bases, the J end by 5 bases, with 17 bases between. The CDR3 consists of 15 residues. As DNA, the CDR3 is TGCAGTGCTAGTGGAGGGCCCTTTCTAGATCAGCCCCAGCATTTT. Translated, it gives CSASGGPFLDQPQHF.

Comments on this clonotype: At one end, the junction sequence differs from germline, possibly due to a read error. This chain joins TRBV10-2 and TRBJ2-7; 14 nucleotides line up with TRBD2. CDR1 is WSHSY and CDR2 is SAAADI in the germline V gene. CDR3 size: 16 residues. This chain's CDR3 is CASSAQGLAGGYEQYF. The CDR3 nucleotides read TGTGCCAGCAGTGCCCAAGGACTAGCGGGAGGCTACGAGCAGTACTTC.